What follows are 10 T cell receptor beta chains derived from one specimen sequenced in a study of T cells in Graves' hyperthyroidism and ophthalmopathy. TCR beta CDR3 regions were amplified from RNA. An initial round of RT-PCR targeting the TCR CDR3 relied on the HTBI primer set. TCRdb itself ran the multiplex PCR reads through MiXCR, one entry per CDR3 protein. The table includes about 480,000 distinct CDR3 sequences, 20% to 25% detected once. The specimen was blood. These receptors all stem from a woman in her seventies with Graves' ophthalmopathy.

As concerns this clonotype: This may be a read error, as it is one base from a much larger clone. This sequence joins TRBV12-3 or TRBV12-4 and TRBJ2-1; the match to TRBD2 covers 11 bases. CDR3 size: 16 residues. V dropped 0 bases and J dropped 9; count of bases not matched to a gene: 7. CDR3 DNA sequence: TGTGCCAGCAGTTTAGCTGCGGCTAGCGGGAGGACTGAGCAGTTCTTC. Translating gives CASSLAAASGRTEQFF.

The chain is built from TRBV28 and TRBJ1-2, with a possible D match to TRBD1 (5 bases). V shed 2 bases and J shed 6 bases, with 13 bases lying between them. There are 14 residues in the CDR3. Looked up from germline, CDR1 is MDHEN and CDR2 is SYDVKM. The CDR3 sequence: CASSLVTVLDGYTF. Here the CDR3 DNA reads TGTGCCAGCAGTTTAGTGACAGTTCTTGATGGCTACACCTTC.

This clonotype was picked up a small number of times. CDR3 nucleotides: TGTGCCAGCAGTTACCGACAGAATAATGGCTACACCTTC. Amino acids: CASSYRQNNGYTF. V gene TRBV6-5 combines with J gene TRBJ1-2; D perhaps matches TRBD1 (5 bases). The CDR3 length is 13 residues. The V gene lost 2 bases and the J gene lost 6 bases, with 10 bases spanning the gap. The germline gives CDR1 MNHEY, CDR2 SVGAGI.

This chain links TRBV5-1 with TRBJ2-7; TRBD1 agrees at 10 bases. V shed 4 bases and J 5 bases; nucleotides not matched to a gene: 15. There are 17 residues in the CDR3. Germline loops: CDR1 SGHRS, CDR2 YFSETQ. The DNA of the CDR3 is TGCGCCAGCAGCCTCCCCACCGGGACAGGGGTTCCTGACGAGCAGTACTTC. Its translation: CASSLPTGTGVPDEQYF.

This clonotype was seen more than once but under ten times. CDR3 sequence reads: CASSDGVQARETQYF. CDR3 bases: TGTGCCAGCAGCGATGGTGTGCAGGCTAGAGAGACCCAGTACTTC. The chain combines TRBV7-9 with TRBJ2-5; D is undetermined. The V and J ends lost 5 bases and 4 bases respectively, with 17 bases between them. The CDR3 is 15 residues long. The germline gives CDR1 SEHNR, CDR2 FQNEAQ (reference sequence).

V and J are TRBV6-1 and TRBJ1-5, with 9 bases that match TRBD1. V dropped 5 bases and J dropped 1; count of bases not matched to a gene: 12. The CDR3 sequence is 18 residues long. The V gene's germline CDR1 is MNHNS and CDR2 SASEGT. The CDR3 loop reads CASSHTGTGFLSNQPQHF. The CDR3, as DNA: TGTGCCAGCAGTCACACCGGGACAGGGTTTTTAAGCAATCAGCCCCAGCATTTT.

This clonotype was recorded a few times. The J gene is TRBJ1-6, the V gene TRBV20-1; D is undetermined. Trimming pared 2 bases from V and 0 bases from J, leaving 8 bases between. Germline lookup yields CDR1 DFQATT and CDR2 SNEGSKA (reference sequence). This CDR3 comprises 15 residues. CDR3 nucleotide sequence: TGCAGTGCTAGATCCAGGAGCTCCTATAATTCACCCCTCCACTTT. Translating it yields CSARSRSSYNSPLHF.

This clonotype was picked up many times. The chain is built from TRBV7-8 and TRBJ2-2, with D unresolved. Germline loops: CDR1 SGHVS, CDR2 FQNEAQ. The CDR3 extends over 13 amino acids. With 4 bases removed from V and 2 bases from J, the gap between germline ends came to 5 bases. CDR3 sequence reads: CASSSRNTGELFF. The CDR3 coding sequence is TGTGCCAGCAGCTCTCGTAACACCGGGGAGCTGTTTTTT.

CDR3 DNA: TGTGCCAGCAGTGACCCAGCGGGAGGGGGCGAGCAGTACTTC. This sequence encodes CASSDPAGGGEQYF. The rearrangement joins TRBV6-1 to TRBJ2-7; 10 positions match TRBD2. V lost 3 bases, J lost 6 bases, and 5 bases stayed unmatched. Germline CDR1 and CDR2: MNHNS and SASEGT. The CDR3 consists of 14 residues.

This clonotype was picked up one time. The chain carries TRBV7-9 and TRBJ1-4, with D perhaps TRBD1 (5 bases). This CDR3 is 13 amino acids long. The V gene's germline CDR1 is SEHNR and CDR2 FQNEAQ (reference sequence). Trimming cost V 2 bases and J 8 bases, with 9 bases left between them. The DNA for the CDR3 is TGTGCCAGCAGCTTAAGGGGTTGGGAAAAACTGTTTTTT. Amino acid sequence: CASSLRGWEKLFF.